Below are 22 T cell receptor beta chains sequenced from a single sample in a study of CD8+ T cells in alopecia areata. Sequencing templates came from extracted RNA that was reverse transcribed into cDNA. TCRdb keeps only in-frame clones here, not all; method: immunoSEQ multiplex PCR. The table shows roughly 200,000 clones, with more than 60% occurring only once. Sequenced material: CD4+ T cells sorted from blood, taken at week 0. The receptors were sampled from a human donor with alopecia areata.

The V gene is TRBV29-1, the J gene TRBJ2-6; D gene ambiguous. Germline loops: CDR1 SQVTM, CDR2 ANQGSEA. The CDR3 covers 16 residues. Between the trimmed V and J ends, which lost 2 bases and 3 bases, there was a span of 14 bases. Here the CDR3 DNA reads TGCAGCGTTGAAAACCTTGGCCGAATTGGGGCCAACGTCCTGACTTTC. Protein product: CSVENLGRIGANVLTF.

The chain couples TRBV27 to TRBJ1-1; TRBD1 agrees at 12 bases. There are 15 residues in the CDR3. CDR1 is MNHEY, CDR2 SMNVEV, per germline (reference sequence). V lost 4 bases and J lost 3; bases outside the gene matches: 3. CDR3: CASSSGQGAYTEAFF. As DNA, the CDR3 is TGTGCCAGCAGTTCGGGACAGGGGGCCTACACTGAAGCTTTCTTT.

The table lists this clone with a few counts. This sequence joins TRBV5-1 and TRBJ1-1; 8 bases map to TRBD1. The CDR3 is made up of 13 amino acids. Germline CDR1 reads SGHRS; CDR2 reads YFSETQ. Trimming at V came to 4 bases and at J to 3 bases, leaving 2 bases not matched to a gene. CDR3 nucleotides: TGCGCCAGCAGCACGACAGGGGACACTGAAGCTTTCTTT. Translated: CASSTTGDTEAFF. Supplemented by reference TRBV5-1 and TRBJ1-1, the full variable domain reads KAGVTQTPRYLIKTRGQQVTLSCSPISGHRSVSWYQQTPGQGLQFLFEYFSETQRNKGNFPGRFSGRQFSNSRSEMNVSTLELGDSALYLCASSTTGDTEAFFGQGTRLTVV.

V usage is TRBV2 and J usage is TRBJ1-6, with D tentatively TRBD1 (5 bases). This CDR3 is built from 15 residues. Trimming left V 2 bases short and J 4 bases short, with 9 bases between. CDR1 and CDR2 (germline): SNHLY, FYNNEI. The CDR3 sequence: CASSESGTYNSPLHF. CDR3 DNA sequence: TGTGCCAGCAGTGAATCAGGGACTTATAATTCACCCCTCCACTTT. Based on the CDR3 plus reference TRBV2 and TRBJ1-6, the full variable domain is EPEVTQTPSHQVTQMGQEVILRCVPISNHLYFYWYRQILGQKVEFLVSFYNNEISEKSEIFDDQFSVERPDGSNFTLKIRSTKLEDSAMYFCASSESGTYNSPLHFGNGTRLTVT.

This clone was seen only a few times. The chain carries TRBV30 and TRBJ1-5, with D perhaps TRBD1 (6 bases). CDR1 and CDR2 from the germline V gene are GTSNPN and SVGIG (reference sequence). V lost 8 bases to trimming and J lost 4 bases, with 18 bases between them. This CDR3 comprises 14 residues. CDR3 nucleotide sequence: TGTGCCCAGAGGGCCAAAGGGGGGAATCAGCCCCAGCATTTT. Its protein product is CAQRAKGGNQPQHF.

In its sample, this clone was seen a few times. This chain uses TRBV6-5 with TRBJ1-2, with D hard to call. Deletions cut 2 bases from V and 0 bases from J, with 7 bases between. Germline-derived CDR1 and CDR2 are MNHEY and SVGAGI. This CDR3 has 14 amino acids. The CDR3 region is CASSYATANYGYTF. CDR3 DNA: TGTGCCAGCAGTTACGCCACAGCTAACTATGGCTACACCTTC.

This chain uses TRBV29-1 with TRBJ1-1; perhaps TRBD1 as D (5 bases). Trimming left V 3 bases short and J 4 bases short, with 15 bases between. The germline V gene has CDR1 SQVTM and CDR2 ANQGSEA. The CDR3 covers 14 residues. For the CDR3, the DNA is TGCAGCGTTGATCGGGGCGGACTGAGCACTGAAGCTTTCTTT. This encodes CSVDRGGLSTEAFF.

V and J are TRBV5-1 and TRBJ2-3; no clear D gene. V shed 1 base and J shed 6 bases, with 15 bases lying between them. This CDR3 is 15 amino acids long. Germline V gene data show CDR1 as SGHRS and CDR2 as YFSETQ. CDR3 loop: CASSLMDPGADTQYF. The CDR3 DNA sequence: TGCGCCAGCAGCTTGATGGACCCCGGTGCGGATACGCAGTATTTT.

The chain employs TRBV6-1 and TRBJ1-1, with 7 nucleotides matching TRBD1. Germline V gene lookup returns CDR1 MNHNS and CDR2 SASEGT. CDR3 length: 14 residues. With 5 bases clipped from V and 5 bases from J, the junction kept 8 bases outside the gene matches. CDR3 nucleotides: TGTGCCAGCAGTTTAAACAGGGGTCGGACTGAAGCTTTCTTT. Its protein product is CASSLNRGRTEAFF.

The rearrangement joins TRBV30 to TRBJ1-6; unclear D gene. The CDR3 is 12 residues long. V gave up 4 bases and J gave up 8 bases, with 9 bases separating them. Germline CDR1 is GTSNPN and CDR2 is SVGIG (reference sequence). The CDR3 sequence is CAWTGDDSPLHF. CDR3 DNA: TGTGCCTGGACAGGCGACGATTCACCCCTCCACTTT.

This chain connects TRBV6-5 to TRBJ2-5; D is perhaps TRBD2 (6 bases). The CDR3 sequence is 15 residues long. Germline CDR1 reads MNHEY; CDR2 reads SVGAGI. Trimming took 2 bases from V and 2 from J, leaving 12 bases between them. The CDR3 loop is CASSYGQGLQETQYF. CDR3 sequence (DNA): TGTGCCAGCAGTTACGGCCAGGGACTTCAAGAGACCCAGTACTTC.

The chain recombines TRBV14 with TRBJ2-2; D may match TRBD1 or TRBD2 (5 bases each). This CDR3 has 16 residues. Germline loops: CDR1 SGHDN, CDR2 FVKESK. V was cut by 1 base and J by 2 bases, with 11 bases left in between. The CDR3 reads CASSQGRDGNTGELFF. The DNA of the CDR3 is TGTGCCAGCAGCCAAGGCCGGGACGGAAACACCGGGGAGCTGTTTTTT.

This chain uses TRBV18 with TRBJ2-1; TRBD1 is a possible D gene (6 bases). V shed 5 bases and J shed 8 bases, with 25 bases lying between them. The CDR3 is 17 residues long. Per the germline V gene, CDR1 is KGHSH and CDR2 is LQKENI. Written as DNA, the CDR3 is TGTGCCAGCTCAATCTCCCGTGGGGGCATACCCGGGGATGAGCAGTTCTTC. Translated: CASSISRGGIPGDEQFF.

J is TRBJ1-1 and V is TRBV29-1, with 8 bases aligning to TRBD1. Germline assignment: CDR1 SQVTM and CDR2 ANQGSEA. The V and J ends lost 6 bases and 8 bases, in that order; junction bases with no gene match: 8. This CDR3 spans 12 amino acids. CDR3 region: CSVAPGDREAFF. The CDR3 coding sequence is TGCAGCGTGGCTCCCGGGGACAGGGAAGCTTTCTTT. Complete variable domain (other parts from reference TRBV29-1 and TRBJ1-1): SAVISQKPSRDICQRGTSLTIQCQVDSQVTMMFWYRQQPGQSLTLIATANQGSEATYESGFVIDKFPISRPNLTFSTLTVSNMSPEDSSIYLCSVAPGDREAFFGQGTRLTVV.

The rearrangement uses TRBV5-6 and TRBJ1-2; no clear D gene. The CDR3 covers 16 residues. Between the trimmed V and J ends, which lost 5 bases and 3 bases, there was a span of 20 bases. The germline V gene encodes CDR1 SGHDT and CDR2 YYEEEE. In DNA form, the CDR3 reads TGTGCCAGCAGTCGTACCTCGGTAAGACGGGACTATGGCTACACCTTC. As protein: CASSRTSVRRDYGYTF.

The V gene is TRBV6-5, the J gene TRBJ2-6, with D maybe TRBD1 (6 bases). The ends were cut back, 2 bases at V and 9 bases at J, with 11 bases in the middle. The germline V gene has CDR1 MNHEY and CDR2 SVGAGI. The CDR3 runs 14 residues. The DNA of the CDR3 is TGTGCCAGCAGTTACGGACAGAAAATCAACGTCCTGACTTTC. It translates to CASSYGQKINVLTF.

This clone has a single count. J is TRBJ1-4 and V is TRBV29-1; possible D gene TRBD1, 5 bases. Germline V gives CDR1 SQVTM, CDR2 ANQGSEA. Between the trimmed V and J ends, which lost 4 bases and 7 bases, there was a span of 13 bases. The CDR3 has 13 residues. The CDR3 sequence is CSVGVGVTEKLFF. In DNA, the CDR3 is TGCAGCGTTGGGGTGGGGGTAACTGAAAAACTGTTTTTT.

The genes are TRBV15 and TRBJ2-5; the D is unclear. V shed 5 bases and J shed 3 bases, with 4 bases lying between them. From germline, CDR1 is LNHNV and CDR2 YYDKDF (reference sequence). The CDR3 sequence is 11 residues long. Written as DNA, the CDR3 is TGTGCCACCAGCTTAAAAGAGACCCAGTACTTC. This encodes CATSLKETQYF.

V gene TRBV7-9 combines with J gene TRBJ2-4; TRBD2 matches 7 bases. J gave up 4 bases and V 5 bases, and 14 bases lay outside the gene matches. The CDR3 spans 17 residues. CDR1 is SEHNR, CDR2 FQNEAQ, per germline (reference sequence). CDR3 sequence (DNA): TGTGCCAGCAGCCCTGTGGTCCTAGCGGCGACTAAAAACATTCAGTACTTC. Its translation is CASSPVVLAATKNIQYF.

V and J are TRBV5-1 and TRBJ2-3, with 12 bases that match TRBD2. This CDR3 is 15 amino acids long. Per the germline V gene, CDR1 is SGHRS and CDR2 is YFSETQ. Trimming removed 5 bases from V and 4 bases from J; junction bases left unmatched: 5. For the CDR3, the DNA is TGCGCCAGCAGACTGACTAGCGGGGGTGCAGATACGCAGTATTTT. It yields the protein CASRLTSGGADTQYF. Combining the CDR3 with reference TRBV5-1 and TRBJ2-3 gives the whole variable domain KAGVTQTPRYLIKTRGQQVTLSCSPISGHRSVSWYQQTPGQGLQFLFEYFSETQRNKGNFPGRFSGRQFSNSRSEMNVSTLELGDSALYLCASRLTSGGADTQYFGPGTRLTVL.

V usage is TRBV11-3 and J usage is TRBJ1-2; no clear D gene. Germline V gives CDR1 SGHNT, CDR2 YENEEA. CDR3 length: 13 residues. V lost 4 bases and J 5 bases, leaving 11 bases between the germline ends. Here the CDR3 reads CASSSRQPYGYTF. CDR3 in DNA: TGTGCCAGCAGCTCCCGTCAGCCTTATGGCTACACCTTC.

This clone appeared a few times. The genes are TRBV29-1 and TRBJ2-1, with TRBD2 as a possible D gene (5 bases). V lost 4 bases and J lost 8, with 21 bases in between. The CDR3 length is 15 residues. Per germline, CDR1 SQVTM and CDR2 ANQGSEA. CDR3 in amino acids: CSVAPTITPGDEQFF. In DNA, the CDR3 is TGCAGCGTTGCGCCGACTATCACACCCGGAGATGAGCAGTTCTTC.